This entry lists 17 T cell receptor beta chains sequenced from one sample in a study of OX40 agonist ivuxolimab in advanced cancers. Repertoires were generated with immunoSEQ multiplex PCR, while TCRdb's copy carries only in-frame clones and drops some. This sample has about 59,000 clones, with 84% found just once. This sample comprised CD4+ or CD8+ T cells sorted from blood, obtained in a trial of the OX40 agonist ivuxolimab. All receptors derive from an adult with an advanced solid tumor such as melanoma, head and neck, liver or kidney cancer.

This chain joins TRBV5-4 and TRBJ2-5; D is tentatively TRBD1 or TRBD2 (5 bases each). This CDR3 spans 15 amino acids. Trimming cost V 4 bases and J 5 bases, with 18 bases left between them. Germline V lookup: CDR1 SGHNT, CDR2 YYREEE (reference sequence). The CDR3 is CASSLTGTRGETQYF. The CDR3 DNA sequence: TGTGCCAGCAGCCTTACCGGGACCCGCGGGGAGACCCAGTACTTC.

The chain carries TRBV7-2 and TRBJ2-5; D assignment may be TRBD1 or TRBD2 (5 bases each). Germline V lookup: CDR1 SGHTA, CDR2 FQGNSA. The CDR3 totals 14 residues. Trimming removed 5 bases from V and 6 bases from J, with 16 bases in between. CDR3 protein: CASSPRGVGQTQYF. CDR3 nucleotides: TGTGCCAGCAGCCCCCGAGGGGTAGGTCAGACCCAGTACTTC. The full variable domain, in which reference TRBV7-2 and TRBJ2-5 provide the parts outside the CDR3, is GAGVSQSPSNKVTEKGKDVELRCDPISGHTALYWYRQSLGQGLEFLIYFQGNSAPDKSGLPSDRFSAERTGGSVSTLTIQRTQQEDSAVYLCASSPRGVGQTQYFGPGTRLLVL.

The J gene is TRBJ2-1, the V gene TRBV5-6; unclear D gene. In germline, CDR1 is SGHDT, CDR2 YYEEEE. The CDR3 consists of 13 residues. V dropped 0 bases and J dropped 4 bases, with 5 bases sitting between them. The chain's CDR3 is CASSLGLYNEQFF. CDR3 nucleotides: TGTGCCAGCAGCTTGGGACTTTACAATGAGCAGTTCTTC.

The chain joins TRBV5-1 to TRBJ1-6; no clear D gene. This CDR3 has 15 residues. Looked up from germline, CDR1 is SGHRS and CDR2 is YFSETQ. Trimming cost V 0 bases and J 7 bases, with 11 bases left between them. The CDR3 region has the DNA TGCGCCAGCAGCTTGGGTGGCGGAACAAATTCACCCCTCCACTTT. It codes for CASSLGGGTNSPLHF.

This chain uses TRBV10-3 with TRBJ1-1; perhaps TRBD1 as D (5 bases). Looked up from germline, CDR1 is ENHRY and CDR2 is SYGVKD. The CDR3 runs 15 residues. Trimming took 6 bases from V and 1 from J, leaving 15 bases between them. The CDR3: CAISAAGGANTEAFF. CDR3 nucleotides: TGTGCCATCAGCGCGGCGGGGGGAGCGAACACTGAAGCTTTCTTT.

This clone was observed a handful of times. CDR3 region: CASSLPSKIPGDRRWDTIYF. The DNA for the CDR3 is TGCGCCAGCAGCCTCCCTAGTAAAATCCCGGGGGACAGGCGTTGGGACACCATATATTTT. V and J are TRBV4-1 and TRBJ1-3; 8 nucleotides match TRBD1. J was trimmed by 8 bases and V by 4 bases; bases with no gene match: 25. This CDR3 spans 20 amino acids. The germline CDR1 and CDR2 sequences are MGHRA and YSYEKL.

This clone occurred a few times. The chain combines TRBV2 with TRBJ1-6, with D uncertain. Germline V gene sequence: CDR1 SNHLY, CDR2 FYNNEI. The CDR3 spans 11 residues. The V gene lost 8 bases and the J gene lost 7 bases, with 6 bases spanning the gap. The CDR3 sequence is CASLQNSPLHF. DNA for the CDR3: TGTGCCAGCCTACAGAATTCACCCCTCCACTTT.

This clone was seen only once. This chain connects TRBV10-1 to TRBJ1-1; 7 bases are shared with TRBD1. Germline V gene data show CDR1 as WNHNN and CDR2 as SYGVQD (reference sequence). The CDR3 is 16 amino acids. The J segment lost 3 bases and the V segment lost 3 bases, leaving 10 bases of the junction unmatched. CDR3 region: CASSDYAGGTDTEAFF. The CDR3 region has the DNA TGCGCCAGCAGTGATTACGCAGGGGGTACGGACACTGAAGCTTTCTTT.

The chain couples TRBV9 to TRBJ2-1; no clear D gene. CDR3 length: 12 amino acids. V was shortened by 4 bases and J by 9 bases, with 11 bases between the two germline ends. Germline-derived CDR1 and CDR2 are SGDLS and YYNGEE. The CDR3: CASSLQVGEQFF. CDR3 DNA: TGTGCCAGCAGCCTCCAAGTGGGTGAGCAGTTCTTC.

V and J are TRBV2 and TRBJ1-4; D might be TRBD1 (6 bases). This CDR3 spans 14 amino acids. Germline V gene data show CDR1 as SNHLY and CDR2 as FYNNEI. V was cut by 7 bases and J by 3 bases, with 12 bases left in between. The CDR3 sequence is CASNQGRPNEKLFF. The CDR3 bases are TGTGCCAGCAACCAGGGGAGGCCTAATGAAAAACTGTTTTTT. The complete variable domain, with remaining parts taken from reference TRBV2 and TRBJ1-4, reads EPEVTQTPSHQVTQMGQEVILRCVPISNHLYFYWYRQILGQKVEFLVSFYNNEISEKSEIFDDQFSVERPDGSNFTLKIRSTKLEDSAMYFCASNQGRPNEKLFFGSGTQLSVL.

This clone was counted a single time. This rearrangement joins TRBV20-1 to TRBJ1-1; D gene ambiguous. V lost 3 bases and J lost 8, with 10 bases in between. Looked up from germline, CDR1 is DFQATT and CDR2 is SNEGSKA (reference sequence). The CDR3 extends over 11 amino acids. CDR3 sequence: CSASSGLEAFF. For the CDR3, the DNA is TGCAGTGCTAGTAGTGGGTTAGAAGCTTTCTTT.

The chain joins TRBV28 to TRBJ2-1; the D call may be TRBD1 or TRBD2 (6 bases each). CDR1 MDHEN and CDR2 SYDVKM come from the germline V gene. V lost 5 bases, J lost 0 bases, and 17 bases lay in between. The CDR3 totals 17 residues. The CDR3 nucleotides are TGTGCCAGCAGTAAAGGGGGAGGAACAGGCTCCTACAATGAGCAGTTCTTC. This gives the protein CASSKGGGTGSYNEQFF.

This clone was counted once. The J gene is TRBJ2-7, the V gene TRBV10-1; TRBD1 agrees at 10 bases. The CDR3 contains 17 residues. V dropped 3 bases and J dropped 0; count of bases not matched to a gene: 8. The germline V gene encodes CDR1 WNHNN and CDR2 SYGVQD (reference sequence). CDR3 protein: CASSDYVGTGVSYEQYF. The DNA of the CDR3 is TGCGCCAGCAGTGATTACGTCGGGACAGGGGTCTCCTACGAGCAGTACTTC.

V usage is TRBV5-4 and J usage is TRBJ2-7; 8 bases line up with TRBD1. CDR1 SGHNT and CDR2 YYREEE come from the germline V gene (reference sequence). Trimming cost V 0 bases and J 3 bases; bases outside gene matches: 2. CDR3 length: 14 amino acids. The CDR3 nucleotides read TGTGCCAGCAGCTTGGGACAGGGGCTCTACGAGCAGTACTTC. This sequence encodes CASSLGQGLYEQYF.

This clone was seen just once. The chain has TRBV19 and TRBJ2-6, with a weak D call TRBD1 (6 bases). Germline V CDR1 and CDR2: LNHDA, SQIVND (reference sequence). V lost 0 bases, J lost 4 bases, and 16 bases lay in between. This CDR3 is 18 amino acids long. The CDR3 reads CASSIDGQTRVGANVLTF. CDR3 sequence (DNA): TGTGCCAGTAGTATAGACGGACAGACAAGGGTGGGGGCCAACGTCCTGACTTTC.

The V gene is TRBV7-8, the J gene TRBJ2-7; no reliable D call. This CDR3 is built from 15 residues. The germline V gene has CDR1 SGHVS and CDR2 FQNEAQ. V gave up 1 base and J gave up 2 bases, with 12 bases separating them. DNA for the CDR3: TGTGCCAGCAGCTTAGGAAGCCGAGATACCTACGAGCAGTACTTC. Amino acids: CASSLGSRDTYEQYF.

The chain recombines TRBV5-1 with TRBJ2-7; perhaps TRBD1 as D (6 bases). V dropped 0 bases and J dropped 0 bases, with 10 bases sitting between them. Germline CDR1 reads SGHRS; CDR2 reads YFSETQ. The CDR3 is 15 residues long. The CDR3 loop is CASSLAEGVSYEQYF. The CDR3 DNA follows: TGCGCCAGCAGCTTGGCCGAGGGGGTCTCCTACGAGCAGTACTTC.